This is a list of T cell receptor beta chains from one sample in a study of T cell responses to AZD1222 COVID-19 vaccine. Produced via immunoSEQ multiplex PCR; TCRdb's table is partial and in-frame only. The profile shows approximately 110,000 clones, around 90% of them singletons. The source was peripheral blood, collected on day 0 of AZD1222 vaccination. The origin of the receptors is an adult in good health. CDR3s include the opening cysteine and the closing phenylalanine or tryptophan. A D gene is named only where the DNA matches it firmly. Part of the rows lack a size; the others show once, few, many or a class for expanded clones.

v_gene	j_gene	abundance	d_gene	CDR3aa	CDR3nt
TRBV3-1/TRBV3-2	TRBJ1-1	few	-	CASSQTTGNTEAFF	TGTGCCAGCAGCCAGACCACGGGGAACACTGAAGCTTTCTTT
TRBV29-1	TRBJ2-5	-	-	CSGTSGVGAPAETQYF	TGCAGCGGGACCTCCGGGGTAGGGGCACCAGCAGAGACCCAGTACTTC
TRBV5-4	TRBJ2-5	-	-	CASSNPGASRYTQYF	TGTGCCAGCAGCAATCCGGGGGCCTCCCGATATACCCAGTACTTC
TRBV2	TRBJ2-5	-	-	CASRSWIKETQYF	TGTGCCAGCAGGAGCTGGATTAAAGAGACCCAGTACTTC
TRBV5-1	TRBJ2-2	-	TRBD1	CASSLGQGARTGELFF	TGCGCCAGCAGCTTGGGGCAGGGGGCTCGTACCGGGGAGCTGTTTTTT
TRBV7-7	TRBJ2-7	-	-	CASSPKEPNSSYEQYF	TGTGCCAGCAGCCCCAAGGAACCAAACAGCTCCTACGAGCAGTACTTC
TRBV2	TRBJ2-1	-	TRBD2	CASSSKGLAGYNEQFF	TGTGCCAGCAGCTCGAAGGGACTAGCGGGGTACAATGAGCAGTTCTTC
TRBV5-4	TRBJ2-2	-	-	CASSSGQGPNTGELFF	TGTGCCAGCAGCTCTGGCCAGGGTCCGAACACCGGGGAGCTGTTTTTT
TRBV19	TRBJ2-7	-	-	CASSLRTSYEQYF	TGTGCCAGTAGTCTAAGGACATCCTACGAGCAGTACTTC
TRBV5-1	TRBJ1-5	-	TRBD1	CASSLGDREGDQPQHF	TGCGCCAGCAGCCTGGGGGACAGGGAAGGGGATCAGCCCCAGCATTTT
TRBV30	TRBJ1-6	-	-	CAWSIQMGSPLNSPLHF	TGTGCCTGGAGTATTCAAATGGGGTCTCCCTTGAATTCACCCCTCCACTTT
TRBV20-1	TRBJ2-7	-	-	CSASHRALYEQYF	TGCAGTGCTAGTCACAGGGCACTCTACGAGCAGTACTTC
TRBV7-2	TRBJ2-2	-	TRBD1	CASSLSGGMNTGELFF	TGTGCCAGCAGCCTCTCAGGGGGAATGAACACCGGGGAGCTGTTTTTT
TRBV7-2	TRBJ2-1	-	-	CASTLSGRSSYNEQFF	TGTGCCAGCACCCTCTCAGGGCGGAGCTCCTACAATGAGCAGTTCTTC
TRBV27	TRBJ2-2	-	-	CASSLSGQRNQYGELFF	TGTGCCAGCAGTTTATCAGGCCAGCGGAATCAGTATGGGGAGCTGTTTTTT
TRBV7-8	TRBJ2-2	few	TRBD2	CASSFSGKGGELFF	TGTGCCAGCAGCTTTAGCGGGAAAGGCGGGGAGCTGTTTTTT
TRBV18	TRBJ2-3	few	-	CASSASSGGAFTDTQYF	TGTGCCAGCTCCGCTTCGTCGGGGGGCGCATTTACAGATACGCAGTATTTT
TRBV3-1/TRBV3-2	TRBJ2-2	-	TRBD2	CASSFGLAGRAGELFF	TGTGCCAGCAGCTTCGGACTAGCGGGAAGAGCCGGGGAGCTGTTTTTT
TRBV6-5	TRBJ1-4	-	TRBD1	CASTRGREKLFF	TGTGCCAGCACCAGGGGGCGGGAAAAACTGTTTTTT
TRBV28	TRBJ1-5	-	-	CASRRGGPQHF	TGTGCCAGCAGGAGGGGAGGGCCCCAGCATTTT
TRBV9	TRBJ1-1	-	TRBD1	CASSETTRTGMNTEAFF	TGTGCCAGCAGCGAGACCACCCGGACAGGGATGAACACTGAAGCTTTCTTT
TRBV7-2	TRBJ2-1	-	-	CASSPHLGSDEQFF	TGTGCCAGCAGCCCCCACCTCGGCAGCGATGAGCAGTTCTTC
TRBV2	TRBJ2-1	-	-	CASSVTAPKGDNEQFF	TGTGCCAGCAGTGTAACGGCCCCTAAAGGGGACAATGAGCAGTTCTTC
TRBV11-2	TRBJ1-2	-	-	CASSSDTKNYGYTF	TGTGCCAGCAGCTCGGACACGAAAAACTATGGCTACACCTTC
TRBV5-4	TRBJ2-7	-	TRBD1	CASSRTGVSYEQYF	TGTGCCAGCAGCCGGACAGGGGTTTCCTACGAGCAGTACTTC
TRBV9	TRBJ2-1	-	-	CASSVGASSYNEQFF	TGTGCCAGCAGCGTAGGCGCGAGCTCCTACAATGAGCAGTTCTTC
TRBV19	TRBJ2-2	-	TRBD2	CASSILGLAGVRGELFF	TGTGCCAGTAGTATCTTGGGTCTAGCGGGAGTTCGCGGGGAGCTGTTTTTT
TRBV28	TRBJ1-4	-	-	CAGQRGGSEKLFF	TGTGCCGGACAGAGAGGGGGAAGTGAAAAACTGTTTTTT
TRBV5-5	TRBJ1-5	-	-	CASSLVGQGTQPQHF	TGTGCCAGCAGCTTGGTCGGGCAGGGGACTCAGCCCCAGCATTTT
TRBV3-1/TRBV3-2	TRBJ2-3	-	TRBD2	CASSQERWGLSDTQYF	TGTGCCAGCAGCCAAGAAAGATGGGGACTATCCGATACGCAGTATTTT
TRBV5-1	TRBJ2-1	-	TRBD2	CASSHGLAGGLSSYNEQFF	TGCGCCAGCAGCCACGGACTAGCGGGAGGCCTAAGCTCCTACAATGAGCAGTTCTTC
TRBV6-1	TRBJ2-5	-	-	CASSEGKTQYF	TGTGCCAGCAGTGAAGGGAAGACCCAGTACTTC
TRBV18	TRBJ2-3	once	TRBD2	CASSPPGLAGEGGTDTQYF	TGTGCCAGCTCACCACCCGGACTAGCGGGAGAGGGGGGCACAGATACGCAGTATTTT
TRBV30	TRBJ2-1	-	-	CAWSGIRDEQFF	TGTGCCTGGAGTGGCATCAGGGATGAGCAGTTCTTC
TRBV6-5	TRBJ1-6	-	TRBD1	CASSYGRGNSPLHF	TGTGCCAGCAGTTACGGCAGGGGGAATTCACCCCTCCACTTT
TRBV18	TRBJ1-3	-	-	CASSRDPRGNTIYF	TGTGCCAGCTCACGGGACCCGAGGGGAAACACCATATATTTT
TRBV6-5	TRBJ2-3	-	-	CASIGSSPLKNTQYF	TGTGCCAGCATAGGGTCGTCCCCCCTTAAGAATACGCAGTATTTT